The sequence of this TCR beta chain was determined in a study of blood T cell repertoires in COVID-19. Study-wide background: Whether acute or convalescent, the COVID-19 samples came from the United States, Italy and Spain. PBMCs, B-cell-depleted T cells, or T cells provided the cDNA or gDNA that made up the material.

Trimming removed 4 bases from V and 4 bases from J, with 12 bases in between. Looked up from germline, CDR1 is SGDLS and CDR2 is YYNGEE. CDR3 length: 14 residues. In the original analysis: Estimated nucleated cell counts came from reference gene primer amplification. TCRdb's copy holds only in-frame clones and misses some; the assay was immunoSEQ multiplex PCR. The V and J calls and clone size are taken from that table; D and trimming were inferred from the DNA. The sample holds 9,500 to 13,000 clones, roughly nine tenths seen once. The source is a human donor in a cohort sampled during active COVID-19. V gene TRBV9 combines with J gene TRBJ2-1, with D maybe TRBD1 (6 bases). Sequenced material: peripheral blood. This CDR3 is CASSLGQKYNEQFF. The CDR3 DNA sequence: TGTGCCAGCAGCCTCGGACAGAAATACAATGAGCAGTTCTTC.